The 24 T cell receptor beta chains below come from one sample, sequenced in a study of blood T cells in healthy people across ages. PCR was performed a second time for roughly 6 to 12 cycles using a sample-barcoded 5' primer and a J-beta primer mix. TCRdb fed the 5' RACE reads into MiXCR, producing one record per CDR3 protein. The sample lists some 640,000 distinct CDR3 sequences, approximately 30% occurring once. The sequencing input was blood. Source of these receptors: a woman of 80 years or more in good health.

This clonotype was detected a few times. The chain is built from TRBV5-4 and TRBJ2-2, with a tentative D call TRBD2 (5 bases). There are 15 residues in the CDR3. V was trimmed by 1 base and J by 4 bases, leaving 11 bases between them. Germline V gives CDR1 SGHNT, CDR2 YYREEE (reference sequence). The CDR3 DNA sequence: TGTGCCAGCAGCTTGAAAGTCCGGGGCACCGGGGAGCTGTTTTTT. It translates to CASSLKVRGTGELFF.

The V gene is TRBV12-3 or TRBV12-4, the J gene TRBJ1-5, with TRBD1 identical over 8 bases. J lost 5 bases, V lost 6 bases, and 6 bases had no gene match. CDR3 length: 14 residues. Here the CDR3 reads CASRPTGVHQPQHF. CDR3 DNA: TGTGCCAGCAGGCCGACAGGGGTCCATCAGCCCCAGCATTTT.

This clonotype was found many times. This chain uses TRBV20-1 with TRBJ1-5; a possible D gene is TRBD1 (5 bases). Germline V gives CDR1 DFQATT, CDR2 SNEGSKA (reference sequence). V was shortened by 0 bases and J by 3 bases, with 18 bases between the two germline ends. The CDR3 length is 17 residues. CDR3 nucleotides: TGCAGTGCTAGAGATTACAGCACGGGGGTGGTCAATCAGCCCCAGCATTTT. This translates into CSARDYSTGVVNQPQHF.

Ten or more counts support this clonotype. The chain employs TRBV30 and TRBJ2-7; D gene unclear. This CDR3 region has 12 residues. Trimming shortened V by 2 bases and J by 7 bases, and 12 bases separated the two germline ends. Germline CDR1 reads GTSNPN; CDR2 reads SVGIG (reference sequence). The chain's CDR3 is CAWSNNWGEQYF. CDR3 sequence (DNA): TGTGCCTGGAGTAACAATTGGGGTGAGCAGTACTTC.

As concerns this clonotype: A much larger clone lies a single base off, so this may be a read error. V gene TRBV6-2 or TRBV6-3 combines with J gene TRBJ2-5, with D hard to call. The CDR3 has 12 residues. V was shortened by 8 bases and J by 11 bases, with 18 bases between the two germline ends. Germline V gene data show CDR1 as MNHEY and CDR2 as SVGEGT. This CDR3 is CASRESYNEQYF. Written as DNA, the CDR3 is TGTGCCAGCCGAGAATCCTACAATGAGCAGTACTTC.

As regards this clonotype: This may arise from a read error, as a much more abundant clone is one base away. This chain connects TRBV6-2 or TRBV6-3 to TRBJ2-7; D possibly corresponds to TRBD1 (6 bases). From germline, CDR1 is MNHEY and CDR2 SVGEGT. The V gene lost 4 bases and the J gene lost 7 bases, with 17 bases spanning the gap. The CDR3 runs to 14 residues. DNA for the CDR3: TGTGCCAGCAGTTCCCTAGGGGGTTACAATGAGCAGTACTTC. Residues: CASSSLGGYNEQYF.

This clonotype has at least ten counts. The V gene is TRBV2, the J gene TRBJ2-5; TRBD1 aligns across 7 bases. The length of the CDR3 is 16 residues. Germline V gene lookup returns CDR1 SNHLY and CDR2 FYNNEI. V lost 4 bases, J lost 4 bases, and 12 bases stayed unmatched. The chain's CDR3 is CASSGQGGRNSETQYF. The CDR3 DNA is TGTGCCAGCAGTGGACAGGGCGGGCGAAATTCAGAGACCCAGTACTTC. The entire variable domain, with the rest obtained from reference TRBV2 and TRBJ2-5, is as follows: EPEVTQTPSHQVTQMGQEVILRCVPISNHLYFYWYRQILGQKVEFLVSFYNNEISEKSEIFDDQFSVERPDGSNFTLKIRSTKLEDSAMYFCASSGQGGRNSETQYFGPGTRLLVL.

This clonotype was seen ten or more times. Germline and junction disagree at one end, which may indicate a read error. This chain joins TRBV6-6 and TRBJ2-3; weak D call: TRBD2 (5 bases). Germline CDR1 reads MNHNY; CDR2 reads SVGAGI (reference sequence). This CDR3 region has 12 residues. In DNA form, the CDR3 reads TGCGCCAGCAGCTCGACGGGGGATACGCAGTATTTT. This codes for CASSSTGDTQYF.

Many counts were recorded for this clonotype. The chain employs TRBV10-3 and TRBJ2-1, with D unclear. The CDR3 spans 13 residues. The V end lost 10 bases, the J end lost 0 bases, and 10 bases lay between the germline ends. From germline, CDR1 is ENHRY and CDR2 SYGVKD. CDR3 coding DNA: TGTGCCACCCGCGGATCCTCCTACAATGAGCAGTTCTTC. Translated: CATRGSSYNEQFF.

This clonotype was recorded at least ten times. The rearrangement uses TRBV18 and TRBJ2-4; perhaps TRBD1 as D (6 bases). V lost 2 bases and J 0 bases, leaving 11 bases between the germline ends. Per germline, CDR1 KGHSH and CDR2 LQKENI. The CDR3 is 16 amino acids. The CDR3 spells CASSPTAGVAKNIQYF. The CDR3 nucleotides read TGTGCCAGCTCACCAACGGCAGGGGTAGCCAAAAACATTCAGTACTTC.

This clonotype was detected only once. The V and J genes are TRBV4-2 and TRBJ2-3, with 7 bases fitting TRBD1. Germline V gene sequence: CDR1 LGHNA, CDR2 YNFKEQ. J was trimmed by 0 bases and V by 5 bases; bases with no gene match: 8. The CDR3 is 16 residues long. The chain's CDR3 is CASSDGQAASTDTQYF. The CDR3 bases are TGTGCCAGCAGCGACGGACAGGCTGCTAGCACAGATACGCAGTATTTT.

This chain connects TRBV7-9 to TRBJ2-7; D may be TRBD1 or TRBD2 (5 bases each). CDR3 length equals 14 residues. V was clipped by 5 bases and J by 0 bases, with 11 bases between them. The germline V gene encodes CDR1 SEHNR and CDR2 FQNEAQ (reference sequence). CDR3: CASSDRDASYEQYF. CDR3 sequence (DNA): TGTGCCAGCAGCGACCGGGACGCCTCCTACGAGCAGTACTTC.

This clonotype occurred many times. The chain uses TRBV20-1 and TRBJ1-2; possibly TRBD1 for D (5 bases). The CDR3 length is 12 residues. CDR1 and CDR2 from the germline V gene are DFQATT and SNEGSKA (reference sequence). Trimming took off 6 bases at V and 2 bases at J, with 10 bases between the two ends. Here the CDR3 reads CSAGTANYGYTF. The CDR3 DNA reads as TGCAGTGCGGGGACGGCGAACTATGGCTACACCTTC.

This clonotype was detected many times. The chain has TRBV6-1 and TRBJ2-1, with 7 bases fitting TRBD2. With V trimmed by 5 bases and J by 7 bases, 5 bases remained unmatched. CDR3 length: 13 residues. Germline V gene lookup returns CDR1 MNHNS and CDR2 SASEGT. CDR3 sequence: CASSYAGLNEQFF. The DNA for the CDR3 is TGTGCCAGCAGTTACGCGGGACTAAATGAGCAGTTCTTC.

In regard to this clonotype: A much larger clone is a single base away; this may be a read error. This sequence joins TRBV4-1 and TRBJ1-1; tentative D call: TRBD1 (6 bases). V dropped 8 bases and J dropped 1 base, with 14 bases sitting between them. This CDR3 comprises 14 residues. Germline V gene lookup returns CDR1 MGHRA and CDR2 YSYEKL. This CDR3 reads CASPKGDRNTEAFF. The DNA of the CDR3 is TGCGCCAGCCCTAAGGGGGACCGGAACACTGAAGCTTTCTTT.

This clonotype appeared a few times. A much larger clone is a single base away; this may be a read error. The chain links TRBV7-2 to TRBJ2-4; D remains unclear. The ends were cut back, 10 bases at V and 1 base at J, with 14 bases in the middle. The length of the CDR3 is 14 residues. CDR1 and CDR2 (germline): SGHTA, FQGNSA. The CDR3 spells CANSRDGAKNIQYF. The CDR3, as DNA: TGTGCCAACAGTCGCGACGGGGCCAAAAACATTCAGTACTTC.

In the case of this clonotype: The CDR3 does not close with the conserved phenylalanine or tryptophan, likely indicating a read error. The chain carries TRBV5-1 and TRBJ2-5; 7 nucleotides agree with TRBD1. Germline V gene lookup returns CDR1 SGHRS and CDR2 YFSETQ. The CDR3 has 13 amino acids. After removal of 4 bases from V and 6 bases from J, the junction contained 6 bases not matched to a gene. As DNA, the CDR3 is TGCGCCAGCAGCCCAGACAGGGTCCAGACCCAGTACAAC. Amino acid sequence: CASSPDRVQTQYN.

This clonotype has a count of ten or more. The chain has TRBV6-5 and TRBJ2-7; 9 bases map to TRBD1. V was clipped by 6 bases and J by 5 bases; unmatched bases: 8. Germline loops: CDR1 MNHEY, CDR2 SVGAGI. The CDR3 is 14 amino acids. For the CDR3, the DNA is TGTGCCAGCAGGTCCGGGACAGGGCTCCACGAGCAGTACTTC. It translates to CASRSGTGLHEQYF.

This clonotype was detected ten times or more. The chain uses TRBV7-8 and TRBJ2-3; 8 bases match TRBD1. Trimming took 4 bases from V and 2 from J; bases not matched to a gene: 5. Germline-derived CDR1 and CDR2 are SGHVS and FQNEAQ. This CDR3 is built from 15 residues. The CDR3 reads CASSSTGAPTDTQYF. In DNA form, the CDR3 reads TGTGCCAGCAGCTCGACAGGGGCGCCCACAGATACGCAGTATTTT.

The chain uses TRBV5-1 and TRBJ2-5, with no clear D. V lost 4 bases to trimming and J lost 4 bases, with 11 bases between them. The CDR3 totals 13 residues. Germline lookup yields CDR1 SGHRS and CDR2 YFSETQ. The CDR3 DNA follows: TGCGCCAGCAGCCGGTCAGTGGGAGAGACCCAGTACTTC. Translation gives CASSRSVGETQYF.

This clonotype appeared many times. A much bigger clone sits one base away, suggesting this may be a read error. The chain couples TRBV25-1 to TRBJ2-5; D is unclear. The germline gives CDR1 MGHDK, CDR2 SYGVNS. The CDR3 runs 13 residues. Deletions cut 6 bases from V and 7 bases from J, with 15 bases between. The CDR3 sequence is CASRERPTVTQYF. The CDR3 DNA follows: TGTGCCAGCAGGGAAAGGCCCACGGTGACCCAGTACTTC.

The chain couples TRBV18 to TRBJ2-2, with a tentative D call TRBD1 (5 bases). Germline CDR1 KGHSH, CDR2 LQKENI. This CDR3 has 14 residues. Trimming took off 8 bases at V and 2 bases at J, with 12 bases between the two ends. The CDR3 DNA reads as TGTGCCAGCGAGACCGACAGAAACACCGGGGAGCTGTTTTTT. This encodes CASETDRNTGELFF.

This chain uses TRBV6-1 with TRBJ2-5; D call uncertain. The CDR3 totals 12 residues. The germline CDR1 and CDR2 sequences are MNHNS and SASEGT. Trimming pared 7 bases from V and 11 bases from J, leaving 17 bases between. The CDR3 sequence: CASTLNRNEQYF. The CDR3 DNA reads TGTGCCAGCACCTTAAACCGCAATGAGCAGTACTTC.

Details on this clonotype: A single base separates this from a much larger clone, so it may be a read error. CDR3 nucleotides: TGTGCCAGCAGCCAAGATAGGGGAAGCAATCAGCCCCGGCATTTT. Translation gives CASSQDRGSNQPRHF. The chain couples TRBV4-2 to TRBJ1-5; a weak D match, TRBD1 (5 bases). The CDR3 has 15 amino acids. Germline CDR1 is LGHNA and CDR2 is YNFKEQ.